This T cell receptor (beta chain) was retrieved from a study of CD8 T cells in Susac syndrome. When the RNA was reverse transcribed, random hexamers were used with an input of about 0.45 to 1 ug. MiXCR was run by TCRdb on the immunoSEQ multiplex PCR reads, yielding one entry per CDR3 protein. The sample includes 150,000 to 200,000 distinct CDR3 sequences, roughly 94% of them seen just once. The CDR3 is 16 residues long. Germline CDR1 SGHDT, CDR2 YYEEEE. Trimming shortened V by 0 bases and J by 0 bases, and 12 bases separated the two germline ends. The authors sequenced TCR beta from blood CD8+ and CD4+ T cells.

The receptor was derived from a human donor with multiple sclerosis. V is TRBV5-6 and J is TRBJ1-1; the D gene is possibly TRBD1 (6 bases). Sequencing used CD4+ T cells from PBMCs. CDR3 residues: CASSLVTGAMNTEAFF. CDR3 bases: TGTGCCAGCAGCTTGGTGACAGGCGCTATGAACACTGAAGCTTTCTTT.